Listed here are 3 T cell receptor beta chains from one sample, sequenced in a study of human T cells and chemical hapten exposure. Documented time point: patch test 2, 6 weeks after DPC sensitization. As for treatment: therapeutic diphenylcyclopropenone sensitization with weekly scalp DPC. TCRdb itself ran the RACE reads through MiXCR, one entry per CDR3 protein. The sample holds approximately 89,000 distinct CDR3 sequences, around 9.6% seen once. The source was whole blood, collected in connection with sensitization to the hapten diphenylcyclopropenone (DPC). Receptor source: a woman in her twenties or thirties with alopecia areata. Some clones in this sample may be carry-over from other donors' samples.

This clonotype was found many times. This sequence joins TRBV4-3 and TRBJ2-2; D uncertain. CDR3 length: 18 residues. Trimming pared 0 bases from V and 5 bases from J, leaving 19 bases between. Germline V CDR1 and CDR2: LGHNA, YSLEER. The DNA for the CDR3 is TGCGCCAGCAGCCAAGATCTGATGCAGGCAAGAGTGACCGGGGAGCTGTTTTTT. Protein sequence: CASSQDLMQARVTGELFF.

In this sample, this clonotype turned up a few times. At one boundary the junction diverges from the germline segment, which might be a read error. The CDR3 is CASSLGSKDTQYF. CDR3 DNA: TGTGCCAGCAGCTTGGGGAGCAAAGATACGCAGTATTTT. This chain joins TRBV5-6 and TRBJ2-3; no reliable D call. The CDR3 runs 13 residues. Germline CDR1 is SGHDT and CDR2 is YYEEEE.

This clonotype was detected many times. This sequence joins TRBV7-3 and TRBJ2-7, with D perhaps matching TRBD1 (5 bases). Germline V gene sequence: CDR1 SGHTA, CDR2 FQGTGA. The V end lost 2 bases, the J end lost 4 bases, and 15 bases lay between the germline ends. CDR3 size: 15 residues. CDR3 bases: TGTGCCAGCAGCTTACATGTAGGGGAAGTGTACGAGCAGTACTTC. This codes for CASSLHVGEVYEQYF.